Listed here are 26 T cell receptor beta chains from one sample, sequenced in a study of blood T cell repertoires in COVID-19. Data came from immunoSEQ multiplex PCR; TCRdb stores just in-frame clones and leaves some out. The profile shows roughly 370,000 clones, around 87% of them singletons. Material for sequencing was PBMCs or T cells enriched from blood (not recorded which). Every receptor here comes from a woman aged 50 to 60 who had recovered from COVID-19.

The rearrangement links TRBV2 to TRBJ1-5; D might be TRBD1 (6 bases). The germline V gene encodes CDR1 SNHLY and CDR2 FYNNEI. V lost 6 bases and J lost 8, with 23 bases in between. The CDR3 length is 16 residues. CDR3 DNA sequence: TGTGCCAGCAGAGAATCTCCGGGGGGGCGAGGGGAGCCCCAGCATTTT. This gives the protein CASRESPGGRGEPQHF.

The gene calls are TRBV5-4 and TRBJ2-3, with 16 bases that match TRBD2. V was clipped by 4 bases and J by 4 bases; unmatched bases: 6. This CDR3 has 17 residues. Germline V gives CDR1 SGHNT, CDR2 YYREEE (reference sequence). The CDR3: CASSPGLAGGLADTQYF. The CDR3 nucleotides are TGTGCCAGCAGCCCGGGACTAGCGGGGGGGCTAGCAGATACGCAGTATTTT.

DNA for the CDR3: TGCGCCAGCAGCTGGGGACAGAACACAGATACGCAGTATTTT. It yields the protein CASSWGQNTDTQYF. The chain couples TRBV5-1 to TRBJ2-3; 7 bases align to TRBD1. Trimming cost V 3 bases and J 2 bases; bases outside gene matches: 3. The CDR3 covers 14 residues. Germline V lookup: CDR1 SGHRS, CDR2 YFSETQ. Full variable domain (outside the CDR3, taken from reference TRBV5-1 and TRBJ2-3): KAGVTQTPRYLIKTRGQQVTLSCSPISGHRSVSWYQQTPGQGLQFLFEYFSETQRNKGNFPGRFSGRQFSNSRSEMNVSTLELGDSALYLCASSWGQNTDTQYFGPGTRLTVL.

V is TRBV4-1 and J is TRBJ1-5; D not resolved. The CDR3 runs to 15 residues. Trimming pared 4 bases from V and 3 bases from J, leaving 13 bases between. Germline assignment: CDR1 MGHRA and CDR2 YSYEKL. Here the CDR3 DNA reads TGCGCCAGCAGCCGGGTCTACGGGGTCAATCAGCCCCAGCATTTT. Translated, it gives CASSRVYGVNQPQHF.

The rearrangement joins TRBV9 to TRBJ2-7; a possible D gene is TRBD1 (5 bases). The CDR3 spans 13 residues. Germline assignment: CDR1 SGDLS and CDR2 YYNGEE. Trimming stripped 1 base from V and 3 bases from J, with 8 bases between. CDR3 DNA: TGTGCCAGCAGCGTAAAAAGGGGCTACGAGCAGTACTTC. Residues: CASSVKRGYEQYF.

CDR3 amino acids: CASSPRAGLAGGVSTDTQYF. The CDR3, as DNA: TGTGCCAGTAGTCCGCGCGCGGGACTAGCGGGGGGGGTGAGCACAGATACGCAGTATTTT. The chain joins TRBV19 to TRBJ2-3; 16 bases align to TRBD2. This CDR3 is 20 amino acids long. The V gene's germline CDR1 is LNHDA and CDR2 SQIVND (reference sequence). With V trimmed by 5 bases and J by 0 bases, 11 bases remained unmatched.

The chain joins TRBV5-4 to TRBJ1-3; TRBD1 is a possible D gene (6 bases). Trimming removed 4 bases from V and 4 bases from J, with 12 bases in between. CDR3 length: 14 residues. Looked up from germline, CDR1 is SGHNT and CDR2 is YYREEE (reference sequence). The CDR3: CASSHTGKGNTIYF. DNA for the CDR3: TGTGCCAGCAGCCACACAGGGAAGGGAAACACCATATATTTT.

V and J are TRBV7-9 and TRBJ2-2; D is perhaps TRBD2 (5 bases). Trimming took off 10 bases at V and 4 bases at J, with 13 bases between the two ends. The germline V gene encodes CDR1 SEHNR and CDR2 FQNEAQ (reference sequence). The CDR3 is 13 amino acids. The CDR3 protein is CATSPGSTGELFF. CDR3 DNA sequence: TGTGCCACCTCCCCGGGAAGCACCGGGGAGCTGTTTTTT.

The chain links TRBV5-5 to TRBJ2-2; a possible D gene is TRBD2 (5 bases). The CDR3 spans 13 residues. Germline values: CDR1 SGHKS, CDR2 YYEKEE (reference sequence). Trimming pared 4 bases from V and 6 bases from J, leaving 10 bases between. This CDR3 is CASSLTRAGELFF. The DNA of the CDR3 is TGTGCCAGCAGCCTTACGCGGGCCGGGGAGCTGTTTTTT.

CDR3 sequence: CASSFRTSGGRNEQFF. Here the CDR3 DNA reads TGTGCCAGCAGCTTCCGGACTAGCGGGGGGCGGAATGAGCAGTTCTTC. The gene calls are TRBV11-2 and TRBJ2-1; the match to TRBD2 covers 14 bases. CDR1 and CDR2 from the germline V gene are SGHAT and FQNNGV. V lost 3 bases to trimming and J lost 7 bases; unmatched junction nucleotides: 5. This CDR3 is built from 16 residues.

The CDR3 DNA follows: TGTGCCAGCAGTTCCCCCCCTCCTCTAAATTCACCCCTCCACTTT. As protein: CASSSPPPLNSPLHF. V is TRBV28 and J is TRBJ1-6; no clear D. The germline V gene has CDR1 MDHEN and CDR2 SYDVKM. The V end lost 4 bases, the J end lost 7 bases, and 14 bases lay between the germline ends. The CDR3 totals 15 residues.

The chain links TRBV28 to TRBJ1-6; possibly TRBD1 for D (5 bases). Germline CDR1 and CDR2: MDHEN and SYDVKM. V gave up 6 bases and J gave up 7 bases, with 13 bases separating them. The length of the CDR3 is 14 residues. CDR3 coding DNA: TGTGCCAGCAGAAGGGGTCATAAAAATTCACCCCTCCACTTT. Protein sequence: CASRRGHKNSPLHF.

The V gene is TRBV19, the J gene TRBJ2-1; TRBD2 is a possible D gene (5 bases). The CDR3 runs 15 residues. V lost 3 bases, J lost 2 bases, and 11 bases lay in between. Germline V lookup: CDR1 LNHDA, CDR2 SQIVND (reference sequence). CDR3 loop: CASSISSGTYNEQFF. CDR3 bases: TGTGCCAGTAGTATCTCCAGCGGCACCTACAATGAGCAGTTCTTC. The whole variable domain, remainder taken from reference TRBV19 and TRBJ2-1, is DGGITQSPKYLFRKEGQNVTLSCEQNLNHDAMYWYRQDPGQGLRLIYYSQIVNDFQKGDIAEGYSVSREKKESFPLTVTSAQKNPTAFYLCASSISSGTYNEQFFGPGTRLTVL.

The CDR3 loop is CASSLRDRGYEQYF. The DNA of the CDR3 is TGTGCCAGCAGTCTCCGGGACAGGGGCTACGAGCAGTACTTC. V usage is TRBV28 and J usage is TRBJ2-7, with 10 positions matching TRBD1. The J segment lost 3 bases and the V segment lost 5 bases, leaving 4 bases of the junction unmatched. This CDR3 has 14 residues. Germline V gene sequence: CDR1 MDHEN, CDR2 SYDVKM. Filled out from reference TRBV28 and TRBJ2-7, the complete variable domain reads DVKVTQSSRYLVKRTGEKVFLECVQDMDHENMFWYRQDPGLGLRLIYFSYDVKMKEKGDIPEGYSVSREKKERFSLILESASTNQTSMYLCASSLRDRGYEQYFGPGTRLTVT.

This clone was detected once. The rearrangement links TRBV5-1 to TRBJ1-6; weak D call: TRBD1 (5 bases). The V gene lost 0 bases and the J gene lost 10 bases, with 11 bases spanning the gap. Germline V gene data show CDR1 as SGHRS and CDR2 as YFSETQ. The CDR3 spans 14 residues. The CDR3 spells CASSLGQGRSPLHF. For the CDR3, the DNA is TGCGCCAGCAGCTTGGGGCAGGGTAGGTCACCCCTCCACTTT.

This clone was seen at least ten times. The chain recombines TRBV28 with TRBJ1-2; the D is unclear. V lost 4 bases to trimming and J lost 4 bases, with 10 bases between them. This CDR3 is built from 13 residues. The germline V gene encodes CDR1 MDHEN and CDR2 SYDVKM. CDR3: CASSSGFVYGYTF. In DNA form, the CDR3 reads TGTGCCAGCAGTTCGGGATTTGTCTATGGCTACACCTTC.

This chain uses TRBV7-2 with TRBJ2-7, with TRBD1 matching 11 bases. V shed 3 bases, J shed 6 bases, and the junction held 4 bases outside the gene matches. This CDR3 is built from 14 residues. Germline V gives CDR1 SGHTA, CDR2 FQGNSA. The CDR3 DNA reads TGTGCCAGCAGCTTTGGGACAGGGGGTCGCGAGCAGTACTTC. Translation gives CASSFGTGGREQYF.

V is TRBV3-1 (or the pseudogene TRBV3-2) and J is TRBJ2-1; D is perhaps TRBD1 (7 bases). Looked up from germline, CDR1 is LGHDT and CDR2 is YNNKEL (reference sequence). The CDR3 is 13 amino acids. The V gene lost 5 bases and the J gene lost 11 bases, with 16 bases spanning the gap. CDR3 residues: CASSGLRRGQQFF. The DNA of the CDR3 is TGTGCCAGCAGCGGGCTGCGGAGGGGGCAGCAGTTCTTC.

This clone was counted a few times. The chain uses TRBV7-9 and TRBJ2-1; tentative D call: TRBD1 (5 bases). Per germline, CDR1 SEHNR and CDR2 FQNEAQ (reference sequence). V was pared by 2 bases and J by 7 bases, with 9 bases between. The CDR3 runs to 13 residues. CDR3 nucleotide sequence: TGTGCCAGCAGCTTATCTAACAGGAATGAGCAGTTCTTC. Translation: CASSLSNRNEQFF.

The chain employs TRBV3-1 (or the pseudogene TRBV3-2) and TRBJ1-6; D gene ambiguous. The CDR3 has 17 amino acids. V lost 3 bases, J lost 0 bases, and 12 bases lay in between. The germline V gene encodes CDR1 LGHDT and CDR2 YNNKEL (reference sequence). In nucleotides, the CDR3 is TGTGCCAGCAGCCAGAAGCATTCGAGCTCCTATAATTCACCCCTCCACTTT. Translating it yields CASSQKHSSSYNSPLHF.

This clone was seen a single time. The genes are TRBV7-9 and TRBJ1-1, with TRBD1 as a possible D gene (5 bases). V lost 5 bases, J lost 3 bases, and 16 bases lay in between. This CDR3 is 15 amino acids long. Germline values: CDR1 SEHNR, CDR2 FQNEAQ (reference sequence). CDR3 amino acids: CASSPGAGRDTEAFF. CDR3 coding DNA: TGTGCCAGCAGCCCCGGCGCAGGGAGGGACACTGAAGCTTTCTTT. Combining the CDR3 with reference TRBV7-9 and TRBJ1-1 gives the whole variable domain DTGVSQNPRHKITKRGQNVTFRCDPISEHNRLYWYRQTLGQGPEFLTYFQNEAQLEKSRLLSDRFSAERPKGSFSTLEIQRTEQGDSAMYLCASSPGAGRDTEAFFGQGTRLTVV.

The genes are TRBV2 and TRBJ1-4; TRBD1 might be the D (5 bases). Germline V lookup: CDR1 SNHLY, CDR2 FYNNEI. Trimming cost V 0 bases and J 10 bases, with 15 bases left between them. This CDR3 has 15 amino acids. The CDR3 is CASSEAGDGRGKLFF. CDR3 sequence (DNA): TGTGCCAGCAGTGAAGCGGGGGATGGGAGGGGAAAACTGTTTTTT. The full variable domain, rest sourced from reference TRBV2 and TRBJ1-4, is EPEVTQTPSHQVTQMGQEVILRCVPISNHLYFYWYRQILGQKVEFLVSFYNNEISEKSEIFDDQFSVERPDGSNFTLKIRSTKLEDSAMYFCASSEAGDGRGKLFFGSGTQLSVL.

The CDR3 DNA sequence: TGTGCCAGCAGTTACTCGATGGGAGAGGTGAACACTGAAGCTTTCTTT. It translates to CASSYSMGEVNTEAFF. The chain uses TRBV6-2 or TRBV6-3 and TRBJ1-1; D is undetermined. Trimming took 0 bases from V and 0 from J, leaving 11 bases between them. The CDR3 is made up of 16 amino acids. Germline V lookup: CDR1 MNHEY, CDR2 SVGEGT.

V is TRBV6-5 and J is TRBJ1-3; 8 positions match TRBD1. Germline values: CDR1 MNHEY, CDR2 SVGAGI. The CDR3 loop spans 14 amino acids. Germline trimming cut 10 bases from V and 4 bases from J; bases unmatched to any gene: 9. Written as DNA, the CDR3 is TGTGCCACACGGCTAGGGACAGGCGGAAACACCATATATTTT. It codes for CATRLGTGGNTIYF.

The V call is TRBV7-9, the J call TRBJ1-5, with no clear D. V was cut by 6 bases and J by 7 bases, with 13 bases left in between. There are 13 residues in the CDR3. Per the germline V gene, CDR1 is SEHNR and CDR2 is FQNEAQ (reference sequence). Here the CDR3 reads CASSYGTEQPQHF. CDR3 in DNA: TGTGCCAGCAGTTACGGTACCGAGCAGCCCCAGCATTTT. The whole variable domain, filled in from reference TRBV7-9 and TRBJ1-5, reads DTGVSQNPRHKITKRGQNVTFRCDPISEHNRLYWYRQTLGQGPEFLTYFQNEAQLEKSRLLSDRFSAERPKGSFSTLEIQRTEQGDSAMYLCASSYGTEQPQHFGDGTRLSIL.

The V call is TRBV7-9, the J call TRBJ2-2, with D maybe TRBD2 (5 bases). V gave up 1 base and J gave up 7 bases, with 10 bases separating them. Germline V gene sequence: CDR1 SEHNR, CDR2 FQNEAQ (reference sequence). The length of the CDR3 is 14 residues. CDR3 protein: CASSLVAGSGELFF. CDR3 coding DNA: TGTGCCAGCAGCTTAGTAGCTGGGAGCGGGGAGCTGTTTTTT.